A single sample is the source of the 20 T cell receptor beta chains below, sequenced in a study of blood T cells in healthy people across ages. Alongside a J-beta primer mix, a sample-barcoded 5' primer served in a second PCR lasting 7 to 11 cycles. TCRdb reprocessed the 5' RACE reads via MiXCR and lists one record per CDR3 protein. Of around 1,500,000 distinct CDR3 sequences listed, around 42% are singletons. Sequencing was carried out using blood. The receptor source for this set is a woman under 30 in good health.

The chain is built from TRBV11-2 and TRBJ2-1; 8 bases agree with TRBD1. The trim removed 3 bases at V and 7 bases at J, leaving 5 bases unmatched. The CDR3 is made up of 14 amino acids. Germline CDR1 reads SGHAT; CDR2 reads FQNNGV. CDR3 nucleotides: TGTGCCAGCAGCTTGCCGGACAGGGTAAATGAGCAGTTCTTC. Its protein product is CASSLPDRVNEQFF.

The CDR3 DNA is TGTGCCAGCAGACGGACTAGCGGGGGCTCGGGGACAGATACGCAGTATTTT. Translating it yields CASRRTSGGSGTDTQYF. The rearrangement uses TRBV7-9 and TRBJ2-3, with 13 bases fitting TRBD2. Trimming removed 6 bases from V and 3 bases from J; junction bases left unmatched: 9. Looked up from germline, CDR1 is SEHNR and CDR2 is FQNEAQ (reference sequence). The CDR3 consists of 17 residues.

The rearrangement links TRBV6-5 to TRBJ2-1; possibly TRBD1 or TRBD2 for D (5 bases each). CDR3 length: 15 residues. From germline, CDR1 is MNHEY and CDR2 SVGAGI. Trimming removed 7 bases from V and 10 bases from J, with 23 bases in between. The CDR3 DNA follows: TGTGCCAGCACCAGCTGGACCGGGGAGCAGGGAGAGCAGTTCTTC. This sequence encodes CASTSWTGEQGEQFF.

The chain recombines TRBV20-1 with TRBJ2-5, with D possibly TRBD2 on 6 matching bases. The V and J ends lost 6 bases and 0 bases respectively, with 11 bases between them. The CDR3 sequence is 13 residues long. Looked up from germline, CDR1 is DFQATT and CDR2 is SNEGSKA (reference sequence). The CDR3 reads CSATGTYQETQYF. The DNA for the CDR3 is TGCAGTGCCACCGGGACTTACCAAGAGACCCAGTACTTC.

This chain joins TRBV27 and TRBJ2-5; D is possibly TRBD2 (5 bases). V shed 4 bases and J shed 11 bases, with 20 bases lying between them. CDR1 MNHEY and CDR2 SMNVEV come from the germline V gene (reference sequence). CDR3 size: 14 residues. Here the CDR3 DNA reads TGTGCCAGCAGTTCCGTAGGAGGAGCTGGGTGGCAGTACTTC. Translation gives CASSSVGGAGWQYF.

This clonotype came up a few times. CDR3 loop: CASSLSTKWNEKLFF. CDR3 DNA: TGTGCCAGCAGCTTATCAACAAAGTGGAATGAAAAACTGTTTTTT. V gene TRBV11-2 combines with J gene TRBJ1-4; D not resolved. Trimming pared 2 bases from V and 5 bases from J, leaving 12 bases between. CDR3 length: 15 amino acids. Germline-derived CDR1 and CDR2 are SGHAT and FQNNGV.

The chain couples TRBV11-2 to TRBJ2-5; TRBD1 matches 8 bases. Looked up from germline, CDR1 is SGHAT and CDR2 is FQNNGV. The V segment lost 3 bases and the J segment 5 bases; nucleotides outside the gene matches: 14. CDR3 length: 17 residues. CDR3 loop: CASSFGEATGVFETQYF. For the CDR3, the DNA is TGTGCCAGCAGCTTTGGAGAGGCGACAGGGGTCTTCGAGACCCAGTACTTC.

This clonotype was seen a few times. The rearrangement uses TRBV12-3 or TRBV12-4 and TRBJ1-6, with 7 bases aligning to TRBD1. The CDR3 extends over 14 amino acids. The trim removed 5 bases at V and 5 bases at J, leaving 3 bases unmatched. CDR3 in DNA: TGTGCCAGCAGTGCAGGGGGTGATAATTCACCCCTCCACTTT. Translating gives CASSAGGDNSPLHF.

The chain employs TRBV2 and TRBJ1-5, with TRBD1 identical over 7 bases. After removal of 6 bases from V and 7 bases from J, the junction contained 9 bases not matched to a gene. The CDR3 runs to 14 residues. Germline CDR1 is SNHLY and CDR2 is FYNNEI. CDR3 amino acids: CASSLDRADQPQHF. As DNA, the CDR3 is TGTGCCAGCAGCCTCGACAGGGCGGACCAGCCCCAGCATTTT.

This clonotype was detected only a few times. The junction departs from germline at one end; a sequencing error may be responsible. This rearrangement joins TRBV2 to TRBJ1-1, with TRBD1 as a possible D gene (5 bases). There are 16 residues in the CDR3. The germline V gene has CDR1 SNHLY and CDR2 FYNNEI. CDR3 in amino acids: CASIEHSDRTNTEAFF. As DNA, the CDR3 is TGTGCCAGCATTGAACACTCTGACAGAACCAACACTGAAGCTTTCTTT.

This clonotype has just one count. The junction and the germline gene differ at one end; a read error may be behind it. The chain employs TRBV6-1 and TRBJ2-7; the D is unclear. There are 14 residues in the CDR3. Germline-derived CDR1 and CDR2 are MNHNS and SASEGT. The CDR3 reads CASREEQSYNEQYF. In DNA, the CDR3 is TGTGCCAGCAGAGAAGAACAGTCCTACAATGAGCAGTACTTC.

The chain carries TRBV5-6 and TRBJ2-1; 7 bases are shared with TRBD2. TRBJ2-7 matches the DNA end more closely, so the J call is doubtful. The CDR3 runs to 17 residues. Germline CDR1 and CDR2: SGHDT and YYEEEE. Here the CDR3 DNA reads TGTGCCAGCAGCCTTCTCTCTAGCGGTTTCACCTACAATGAGCAGTACTTC. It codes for CASSLLSSGFTYNEQYF.

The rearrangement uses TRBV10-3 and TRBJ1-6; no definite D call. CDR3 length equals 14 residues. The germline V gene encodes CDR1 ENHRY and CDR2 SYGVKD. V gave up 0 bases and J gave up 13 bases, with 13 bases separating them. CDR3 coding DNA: TGTGCCATCAGTGAGTCGAAAAGCCTCTCCCCCCTCCACTTT. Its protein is CAISESKSLSPLHF.

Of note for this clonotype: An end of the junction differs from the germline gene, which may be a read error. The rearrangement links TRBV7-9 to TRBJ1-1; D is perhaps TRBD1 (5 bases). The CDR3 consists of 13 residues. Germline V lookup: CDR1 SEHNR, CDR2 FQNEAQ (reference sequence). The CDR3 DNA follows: TGTGCCAGCAGCGCCGCGGGGGGAACTGAAGCTTACTTT. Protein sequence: CASSAAGGTEAYF.

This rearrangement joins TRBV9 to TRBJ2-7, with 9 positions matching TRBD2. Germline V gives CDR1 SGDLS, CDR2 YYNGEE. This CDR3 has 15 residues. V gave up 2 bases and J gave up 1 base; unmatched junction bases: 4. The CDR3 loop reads CASSVSGGNSYEQYF. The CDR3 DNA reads TGTGCCAGCAGCGTGAGCGGGGGGAATTCCTACGAGCAGTACTTC.

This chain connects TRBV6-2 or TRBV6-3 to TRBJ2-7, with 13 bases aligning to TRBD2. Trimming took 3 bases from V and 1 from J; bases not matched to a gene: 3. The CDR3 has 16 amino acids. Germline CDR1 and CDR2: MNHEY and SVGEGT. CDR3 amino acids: CASSYGLAGASYEQYF. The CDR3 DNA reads TGTGCCAGCAGTTATGGACTAGCGGGGGCGTCCTACGAGCAGTACTTC.

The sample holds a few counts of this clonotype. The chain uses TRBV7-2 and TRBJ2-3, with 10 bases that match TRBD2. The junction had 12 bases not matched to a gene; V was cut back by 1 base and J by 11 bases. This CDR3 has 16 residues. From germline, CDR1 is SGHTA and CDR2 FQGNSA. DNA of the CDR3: TGTGCCAGCAGCTTAGGACTAGCGGTCAGCGGGAGGGGGCAGTATTTT. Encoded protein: CASSLGLAVSGRGQYF.

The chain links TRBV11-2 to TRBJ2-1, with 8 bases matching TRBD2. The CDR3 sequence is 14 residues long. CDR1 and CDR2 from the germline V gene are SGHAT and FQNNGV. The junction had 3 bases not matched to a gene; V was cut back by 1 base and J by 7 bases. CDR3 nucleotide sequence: TGTGCCAGCAGCTTAGCTCGCGGGGGGAATGAGCAGTTCTTC. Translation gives CASSLARGGNEQFF.

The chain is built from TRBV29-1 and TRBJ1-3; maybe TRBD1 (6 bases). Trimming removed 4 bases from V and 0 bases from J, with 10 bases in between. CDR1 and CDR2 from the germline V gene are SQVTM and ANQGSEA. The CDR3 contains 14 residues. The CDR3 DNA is TGCAGCGTTGGAGGACAGTCCTCTGGAAACACCATATATTTT. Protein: CSVGGQSSGNTIYF.

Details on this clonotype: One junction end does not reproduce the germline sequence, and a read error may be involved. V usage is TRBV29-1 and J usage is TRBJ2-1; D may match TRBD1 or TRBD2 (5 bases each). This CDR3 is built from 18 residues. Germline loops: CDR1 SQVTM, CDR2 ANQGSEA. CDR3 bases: TGCAGCGCCGCCTTCGAGGGACGTGTCTTCCCCAAGTACAATGTGCAGTTCTTC. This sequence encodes CSAAFEGRVFPKYNVQFF.